Following are 2 T cell receptor beta chains from one sample sequenced in a study of cytomegalovirus exposure and HLA in healthy donors. Primers: 60 Vbeta forward and 13 Jbeta reverse. This table comes from immunoSEQ multiplex PCR, and its TCRdb copy is limited to in-frame clones, with some not included. The sample records about 180,000 clones, more than 75% being singletons. The sample taken for sequencing was PBMCs. These receptors originate from a woman in her 30s in good health and CMV-seropositive.

V gene TRBV4-1 combines with J gene TRBJ2-1; D may be TRBD2 (6 bases). Germline lookup yields CDR1 MGHRA and CDR2 YSYEKL. There are 16 residues in the CDR3. Trimming left V 5 bases short and J 0 bases short, with 14 bases between. The CDR3 protein is CASSYQPGVSYNEQFF. CDR3 DNA: TGCGCCAGCAGCTACCAACCGGGAGTCTCCTACAATGAGCAGTTCTTC.

The rearrangement links TRBV6-5 to TRBJ2-5; 7 bases are shared with TRBD1. The CDR3 totals 15 residues. With 6 bases clipped from V and 2 bases from J, the junction kept 9 bases outside the gene matches. From germline, CDR1 is MNHEY and CDR2 SVGAGI. The CDR3 loop is CASSTQPDRQETQYF. CDR3 in DNA: TGTGCCAGCAGCACCCAACCGGACAGGCAAGAGACCCAGTACTTC.